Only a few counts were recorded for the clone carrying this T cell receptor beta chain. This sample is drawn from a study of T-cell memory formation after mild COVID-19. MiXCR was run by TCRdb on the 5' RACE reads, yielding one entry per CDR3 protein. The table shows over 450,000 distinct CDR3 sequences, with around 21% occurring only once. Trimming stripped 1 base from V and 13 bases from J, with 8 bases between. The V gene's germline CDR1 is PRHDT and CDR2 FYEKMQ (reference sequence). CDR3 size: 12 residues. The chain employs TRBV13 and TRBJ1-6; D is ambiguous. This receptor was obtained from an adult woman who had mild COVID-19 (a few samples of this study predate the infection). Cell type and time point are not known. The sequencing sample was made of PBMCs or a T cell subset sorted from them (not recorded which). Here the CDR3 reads CASSLENGPLHF. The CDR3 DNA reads TGTGCCAGCAGCTTAGAAAACGGCCCCCTCCACTTT.